The source of this TCR beta chain is a study of shared clonotypes between healthy human individuals. The study, taken as a whole, reports: Sequencing depth was expected to affect clonotype sharing among donors.

Only Caucasian adults living in Nashville, Tennessee made up the donor group. Germline-derived CDR1 and CDR2 are KGHSH and LQKENI. V shed 1 base and J shed 0 bases, with 21 bases lying between them. The CDR3 has 20 amino acids. Points on this clone: Its specificity is not known.

TCRdb's table, derived via immunoSEQ multiplex PCR, lists solely in-frame clones and lacks some. The data hold 1,500,000 or so clones, with 96% observed a single time. This TCR was recovered from a man aged 25-45 years in good health. The chain has TRBV18 and TRBJ2-2, with D unresolved. Sequenced: naive CD4+ T cells sorted from blood. The subset denotes: CD45RA+ positively selected. The CDR3 loop is CASSPLVLLSNAANTGELFF. For the CDR3, the DNA is TGTGCCAGCTCACCACTGGTATTGCTATCGAACGCCGCGAACACCGGGGAGCTGTTTTTT.